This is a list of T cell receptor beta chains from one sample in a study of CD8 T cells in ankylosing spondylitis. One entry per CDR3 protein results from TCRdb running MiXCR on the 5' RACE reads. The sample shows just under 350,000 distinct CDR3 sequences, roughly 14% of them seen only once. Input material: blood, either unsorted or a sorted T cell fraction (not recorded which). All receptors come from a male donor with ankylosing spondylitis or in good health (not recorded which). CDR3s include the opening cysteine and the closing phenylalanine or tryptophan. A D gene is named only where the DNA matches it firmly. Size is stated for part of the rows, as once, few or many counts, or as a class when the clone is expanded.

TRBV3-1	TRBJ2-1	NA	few	TGTGCCAGCAGCCGTACAGTCGGGGCCGGGAATGAGCAGTTCTTC	CASSRTVGAGNEQFF
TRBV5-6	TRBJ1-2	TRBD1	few	TGTGCCAGCAGCAAGGGACAGGCGGGGGCTGGCTACACCTTC	CASSKGQAGAGYTF
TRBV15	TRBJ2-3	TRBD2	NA	TGTGCCACCAGCGCACTAGCGGGAGATACGCAGTATTTT	CATSALAGDTQYF
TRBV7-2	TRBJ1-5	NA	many	TGTGCCAGCAGCATACAGGGCGCGCAGCCCCAGCATTTT	CASSIQGAQPQHF
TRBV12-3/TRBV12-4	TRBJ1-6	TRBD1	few	TGTGCCAGCAGGGGGGGAGAGGGGGCGCATAATTCACCCCTCCACTTT	CASRGGEGAHNSPLHF
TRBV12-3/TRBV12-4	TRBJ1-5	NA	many	TGTGCCAGCAGTCGGGGCAATCAGCCCCAGCATTTT	CASSRGNQPQHF
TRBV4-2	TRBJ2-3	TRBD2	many	TGTGCCAGCAGCCAAGTTGTGAGCGGGGACACAGATACGCAGTATTTT	CASSQVVSGDTDTQYF
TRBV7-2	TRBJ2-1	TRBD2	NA	TGTGCCAGCAGGAATAGCGGGGGGTTATACAATGAGCAGTTCTTC	CASRNSGGLYNEQFF
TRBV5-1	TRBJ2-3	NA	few	TGCGCCAGCAGCCCGGAGGGCCCAAATACGCAGTATTTT	CASSPEGPNTQYF
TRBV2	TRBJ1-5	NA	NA	TGTGCCAGCAGTCGGGCTCATAGCAATCAGCCCCAGCATTTT	CASSRAHSNQPQHF
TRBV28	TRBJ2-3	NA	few	TGTGCCAGCAGTCTCAGTAGGACTAGCACAGATACGCAGTATTTT	CASSLSRTSTDTQYF
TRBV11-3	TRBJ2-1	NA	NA	TGTGCCAGCAGCTTAGACCGCTGGGGTGAGCAGTTCTTC	CASSLDRWGEQFF
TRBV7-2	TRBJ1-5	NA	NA	TGTGCCAGCAGCCCGGCGGGAGGGGGTAACAATCAGCCCCAGCATTTT	CASSPAGGGNNQPQHF
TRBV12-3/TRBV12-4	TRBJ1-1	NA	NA	TGTGCCAGCAGTGAACAGGCTATGAACACTGAAGCTTTCTTT	CASSEQAMNTEAFF
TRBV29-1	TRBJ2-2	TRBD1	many	TGCAGCGGGGACAGTGGGAGCGGGGAGCTGTTTTTT	CSGDSGSGELFF
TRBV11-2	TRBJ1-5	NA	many	TGTGCCAGCAGCTTAGATGTTGGCAATCAGCCCCAGCATTTT	CASSLDVGNQPQHF
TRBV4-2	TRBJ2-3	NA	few	TGTGCCAGCAGCCAAGATACCGGGGCCCTTAGCAGGACAGATACGCAGTATTTT	CASSQDTGALSRTDTQYF
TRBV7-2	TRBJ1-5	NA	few	TGTGCCAGCAGCCCATCGTATAGCAATCAGCCCCAGCATTTT	CASSPSYSNQPQHF
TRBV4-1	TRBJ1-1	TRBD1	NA	TGCGCCAGCAGCCACCTGGGACAGGGAAACACTGAAGCTTTCTTT	CASSHLGQGNTEAFF
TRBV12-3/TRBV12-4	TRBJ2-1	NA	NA	TGTGCCAGCAGCCCCTCCGGGACAACGCAGTTCTTC	CASSPSGTTQFF
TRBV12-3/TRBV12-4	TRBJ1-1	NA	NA	TGTGCCAGCAGTTTGACACGTGGGTGGACTGAAGCTTTCTTT	CASSLTRGWTEAFF
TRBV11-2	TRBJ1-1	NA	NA	TGTGCCAGCTCCCTTCCCGACTGGTGGACTGAAGCTTTCTTT	CASSLPDWWTEAFF
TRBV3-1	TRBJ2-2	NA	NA	TGTGCCAGCAGCCAAGTAGGGGGTAGTTGGTCGAACACCGGGGAGCTGTTTTTT	CASSQVGGSWSNTGELFF
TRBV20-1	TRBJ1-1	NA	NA	TGCAGTGCGAACCCGGGACAAGAAGCTTTCTTT	CSANPGQEAFF
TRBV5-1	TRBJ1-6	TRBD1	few	TGCGCCAGCAGCGTGGGGACAGGGTCACTTAATTCACCCCTCCACTTT	CASSVGTGSLNSPLHF
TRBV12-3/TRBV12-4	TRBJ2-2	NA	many	TGTGCCAGCATCGATAGCGGGAACACCGGGGAGCTGTTTTTT	CASIDSGNTGELFF
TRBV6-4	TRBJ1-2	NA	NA	TGTGCCAGCAGTGACACATGGGAAATCGGCTACACCTTC	CASSDTWEIGYTF
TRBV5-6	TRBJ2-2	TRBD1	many	TGTGCCAGCAGCTTGGTGAACAGGGGGCAGGACACCGGGGAGCTGTTTTTT	CASSLVNRGQDTGELFF
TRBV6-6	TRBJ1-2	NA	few	TGTGCCAGCAGTTACGGGAGGGACTATGGCTACACCTTC	CASSYGRDYGYTF